These T cell receptor beta chains were read from a single sample in a study of monozygotic twins with inflammatory bowel disease. With the 5' RACE reads reprocessed, TCRdb shows one record per CDR3 protein and no DNA. The sample's table shows about 380,000 distinct CDR3 sequences. The sample comprised blood. The source of these receptors is a human donor with ulcerative colitis or Crohn's disease, or a healthy co-twin of an affected twin (not recorded which). CDR3s include the opening cysteine and the closing phenylalanine or tryptophan. The order of the fields is V gene, J gene, CDR3 protein.

TRBV11-2,TRBJ1-1,CASSSSGTVNTEAFF
TRBV12-3/TRBV12-4,TRBJ2-1,CASSLQGGLDNEQFF
TRBV4-2,TRBJ2-3,CASSRDRTGTDTQYF
TRBV5-1,TRBJ2-1,CASRSGQGVDEQFF
TRBV10-3,TRBJ1-6,CAISEPSYNSPLHF
TRBV20-1,TRBJ2-7,CSAPEETYEQYF
TRBV18,TRBJ2-7,CASSPTRGRGAYEQYF
TRBV5-1,TRBJ2-5,CASSLERSQGRRTQYF
TRBV4-1,TRBJ2-3,CASSQEAGGWTDTQYF
TRBV9,TRBJ2-3,CASSVGRGYLDTQYF
TRBV20-1,TRBJ2-5,CSARVGGIETQYF
TRBV27,TRBJ2-1,CASSLYSGGLYNEQFF
TRBV20-1,TRBJ2-7,CSAPNRDRGIYEQYF
TRBV7-2,TRBJ2-5,CASSLFGDQETQYF
TRBV5-1,TRBJ2-2,CANLPAESGTGELFF
TRBV30,TRBJ2-5,CAWSVYSLKYF
TRBV19,TRBJ1-1,CASRDRALGGTEAFF
TRBV5-1,TRBJ2-7,CASSLALVAGETLEQYF
TRBV6-5,TRBJ2-3,CASSYGLALADTQYF
TRBV4-2,TRBJ1-1,CASSQDPGGGEAFF
TRBV5-8,TRBJ2-7,CASSYKMTYEQYF
TRBV10-2,TRBJ2-3,CASSEHRASGVPGDTQYF
TRBV25-1,TRBJ2-5,CASAGTRGRETQYF
TRBV20-1,TRBJ2-7,CSASQTEVAFYEQYF
TRBV7-2,TRBJ2-7,CASSSISNYEQYF
TRBV10-3,TRBJ2-7,CAISEIRAVGEQYF
TRBV10-3,TRBJ2-2,CAISARETGELFF
TRBV3-1,TRBJ1-4,CASSQDVGGGSFGKLFF
TRBV18,TRBJ1-3,CASSPAGSGNTIYF
TRBV29-1,TRBJ2-5,CSVEVGLQETQYF
TRBV24-1,TRBJ2-2,CATSDPDRTGELFF
TRBV6-2/TRBV6-3,TRBJ1-5,CASRDFDRGLYQPQHF
TRBV7-9,TRBJ2-7,CASSPGLADLYEQYF
TRBV11-2,TRBJ2-7,CASSLGSLAGGQYF
TRBV15,TRBJ2-6,CATSPIGSGANVLTF
TRBV3-1,TRBJ1-3,CASSLPSVTGNTIYF
TRBV6-5,TRBJ1-6,CASSYGTGASRNSPLHF
TRBV24-1,TRBJ2-1,CATGFRDGNNEQFF
TRBV25-1,TRBJ2-3,CASSENRSYTDTQYF
TRBV10-3,TRBJ1-1,CAIRGGAGGNTEAFF
TRBV18,TRBJ2-6,CASSLLTGSRTSGANVLTF
TRBV5-1,TRBJ1-6,CASSLASAGDNSPLHF
TRBV4-3,TRBJ1-2,CASSQAPGEAYGYTF
TRBV10-3,TRBJ2-7,CAIEDRGYEQYF
TRBV9,TRBJ1-4,CASSVGVGGTNEKLFF
TRBV20-1,TRBJ2-5,CSARTGYRGSQETQYF
TRBV5-1,TRBJ1-3,CASSFGGSSSGNTIYF
TRBV4-3,TRBJ2-7,CASSQDRAGVSSYEQYF
TRBV6-2/TRBV6-3,TRBJ2-7,CASSSRDRLTYEQYF
TRBV12-3/TRBV12-4,TRBJ1-1,CASSRRQGAEAFF
TRBV20-1,TRBJ1-2,CSAPPGQGAGYTF